This T cell receptor beta chain appears in the sequencing data of a study of CD8 T cells in Susac syndrome (dated by TCRdb to between 2018 and 2021). Describing the broader study: Repertoire sequencing was used to test whether CD8+ T cell activation and differentiation in Susac syndrome was antigen driven.

High-throughput TCR beta sequencing profiled peripheral blood CD8+ and CD4+ T cells from healthy donors, Susac syndrome patients and multiple sclerosis patients. Healthy donors were included as age- and sex-matched controls. Bulk CD8+ and CD4+ T cells were purified by magnetic negative isolation, whereas CD8+ TEMRA cells were enriched by FACS. Blood was drawn into EDTA tubes, processed within 24 hours, and PBMCs were isolated by density gradient centrifugation. PBMCs destined for TCR sequencing were cryopreserved in liquid nitrogen and later thawed in a 37 °C water bath. A purity of at least 90% was achieved for sorted or isolated CD4+, CD8+ and CD8+ TEMRA cells. About this clonotype itself: Its antigen remains undetermined. No much larger clone exists at a distance of one base, and base qualities are not known.

General study outcomes and caveats: The TCR sequencing and HLA analysis was acknowledged to have included a relatively small number of individuals.

RNA was extracted with the RNeasy kit and roughly 0.45 to 1 ug was reverse transcribed using random hexamers. The immunoSEQ multiplex PCR assay, covering 54 Vbeta and 13 Jbeta segments, was used to amplify TCR beta CDR3 regions. Bias from PCR amplification was corrected by using a synthetic template baseline for primer optimization and for computational correction. Per the source publication's procedure: Reads were assigned to V, D and J genes according to IMGT and analyzed in immunoSEQ Analyzer, with only productive sequences retained. Clonality was calculated as one minus the Shannon entropy normalized by log2 of the number of productive unique sequences. Public and private clones were assessed among the 100 most prevalent clones of each patient and control. Susac-specific clones were defined as absent from healthy and MS cohorts, over a thousand published viral clones and other ImmuneACCESS disease sequences. TCRdb trimmed the raw reads at Q25, called clones with MiXCR and kept productive beta chains. Each CDR3 protein appears once, grouped with its most common genes and DNA. In this record, the V and J calls reflect TCRdb's handling and not the investigators' own analysis. The sample table records roughly 110,000 distinct CDR3 sequences; over 90% of these occur just once. Jointly, the top ten make up about 0.14% of the sample.

V is cut by 7 bases and J by 10 bases, and the space between the germline ends is 19 bases. The CDR1 and CDR2 encoded by the germline V gene are SGHNT and YENEEA. From cysteine to phenylalanine, the CDR3 is 13 amino acids long. The CDR3 DNA has 39 bases and is translated from base 1. The rearrangement combines TRBV11-3 with TRBJ1-2, with the D gene not clear enough to name. Source material: CD4+ T cells from PBMCs. This sequence was found in a human donor in good health. The sequenced DNA is TGTGCCAGCACCTCCGCAAACCCCACTGACTACACCTTC. Translation gives CASTSANPTDYTF.